Sequencing of this T cell receptor beta chain was carried out in a study of spatial heterogeneity in lung cancer (dated by TCRdb to 2018 to 2020). For the wider study: Beta-chain transcripts were consistently detected in greater numbers than alpha-chain transcripts, which likely reflects a higher abundance of beta-chain transcripts. In the raw uncorrected reads, each unique combination of TCR and UMI appeared more than ten times on average. The study quantitatively compared TCR alpha and beta repertoires across multiple tumor regions, matched nontumor lung and blood in non-small cell lung cancer. Nonsynonymous mutation counts, determined by whole-exome sequencing of tumor tissue, were related to TCR repertoire features. Both alpha and beta chains were TCR-sequenced in 220 or so tumor regions, approximately 68 matched nontumor lung samples and 45 to 60 PBMC samples obtained at surgery.

This clonotype came up a few times. This clone's antigen is unknown. Base qualities are not recorded, but no much larger clone differs from it by a single base. The sample's time point label is to be understood as: sample taken at primary tumor resection. The donors were 70 or so patients from the lung TRACERx cohort who had early-stage, untreated non-small cell lung cancer. Without any cell sorting, TCR sequencing was performed on whole RNA extracted either from tumor and nontumor lung tissue or from cryopreserved PBMC samples. A patient was chosen for TCR sequencing only when enough RNA was available from at least two tumor regions. From the cysteine through the phenylalanine, the CDR3 covers 14 amino acids. CDR3 DNA is the only sequence kept; it has 42 bases, read in frame from the first base. CDR1 and CDR2, per the germline V gene, are SGHAT and FQNNGV. V sheds 5 bases and J sheds 0 bases, leaving 7 bases between their ends.

Broad study findings and their caveats: Additional single-cell paired TCR alpha and beta sequencing was considered necessary to confirm, at a functional level, the hypothesis that regional TCRs recognize regional mutations. Ubiquitous expanded tumor TCRs were detected in blood more often at tumor resection than at routine follow-up.

Library generation was performed with 5' RACE. TCRdb names NextSeq 500 as the instrument used. In the TCR library protocol, a unique molecular identifier was attached to each TCR cDNA molecule so that PCR and sequencing errors could be corrected. On the study's bioinformatics: TCR identification, UMI-based error correction and CDR3 extraction were performed with Decombinator tools. Expanded TCRs were defined as those above a frequency of 2 per 1,000, corresponding to the top 1% of the tumor frequency distribution. Rényi diversity was computed with the R vegan package after subsampling each repertoire 100 times to 5,000 TCRs. CDR3 similarity networks were constructed using string-kernel similarity of amino acid triplets, with links drawn between CDR3s whose pairwise similarity was above 0.82. TCRdb ran its own pipeline on the public reads, namely fastp trimming at Q25 and MiXCR clone calling, and kept in-frame beta chains. CDR3 protein sequences are deduplicated, and each keeps its most common genes and DNA. TCRdb, not the original authors, processed these V and J calls. In this sample the table shows 24,000 or so distinct CDR3 sequences, over 3% of which occur a single time. The biggest ten clones account for under 35% of the sample.

This clonotype was obtained from a female donor with early-stage non-small cell lung cancer. The input for sequencing was PBMCs, taken at surgery. The receptor chain draws on TRBV11-2 and TRBJ2-2; the D gene assignment is ambiguous. The sequence in DNA is TGTGCCAGCAGCCCTCTGGCGAACACCGGGGAGCTGTTTTTT. This is translated as CASSPLANTGELFF.